This T cell receptor (beta chain) stems from a study of radiation and T cells in renal cell carcinoma. Study-level information: Nephrectomy followed 15 Gy stereotactic body radiation by 4 weeks. Broader study findings: From baseline, blood top tumor clonotypes peaked at 2 weeks post-radiation.

Time point reported: blood 2 weeks post-SBRT. Treatment given: 15 Gy SBRT to primary tumor, nephrectomy 4 weeks later. Blood was sampled at baseline, 2 weeks and 4 weeks after SBRT. The tumor was a clear cell renal cell carcinoma. With 5 bases clipped from V and 3 bases from J, the junction kept 12 bases outside the gene matches. Germline CDR1 SEHNR, CDR2 FQNEAQ (reference sequence). The CDR3 runs to 18 residues. In its sample, this clone was seen once. Its matching antigen is unknown. Profiled with immunoSEQ multiplex PCR; TCRdb holds only in-frame clones, not every one. This sample has roughly 130,000 clones; around 90% occur once, and the top ten carry about 5.6%.

The sample in question was blood, obtained from a patient whose treatment included radiotherapy and nephrectomy. V and J are TRBV7-9 and TRBJ2-2; the match to TRBD2 covers 10 bases. The sequence came from a woman aged 70-85 years with renal cell carcinoma. The CDR3 reads CASSPRTSGGRDTGELFF. The CDR3 bases are TGTGCCAGCAGCCCCCGGACTAGCGGCGGACGAGACACCGGGGAGCTGTTTTTT.